The clone carrying this TCR beta chain was seen ten or more times. As yet, its antigen is unknown. Amplification yielded TCR beta CDR3 regions, with RNA transcripts as the source. The study used the HTBI primer set for a first-round RT-PCR of the TCR CDR3. TCRdb passed the multiplex PCR reads through MiXCR, listing each CDR3 protein once. The sample holds fewer than 750,000 distinct CDR3 sequences; roughly 15% are singletons and the top ten take around an eighth. This specimen comes from a study of T cells in Graves' hyperthyroidism and ophthalmopathy. Findings and caveats of the study: The model's output predicted ophthalmopathy at a median of about 6.5 months prior to onset.

Exclusion of a patient resulted from uncontrolled infection, other autoimmune disease, pregnancy or lactation. The receptor was derived from a woman between 50 and 59 years old with Graves' ophthalmopathy. The sequenced sample consisted of blood.

The CDR3 DNA reads TGTGCCAGCAGCCCTGGACTAGCTTGGTCTCGTACGCAGTATTTT. It codes for CASSPGLAWSRTQYF. The chain employs TRBV6-2 or TRBV6-3 and TRBJ2-3; 8 bases are a match to TRBD2. The V gene end was trimmed by 6 bases and the J gene end by 8 bases; junction bases not matched to a gene: 13. CDR3 size: 15 residues. CDR1 and CDR2 (germline): MNHEY, SVGEGT.